This TCR beta chain is drawn from a study of radiation and T cells in renal cell carcinoma. About the study: Nephrectomy followed 15 Gy stereotactic body radiation by 4 weeks.

TCRdb's table, derived via immunoSEQ multiplex PCR, lists solely in-frame clones and lacks some. The sample lists approximately 110,000 clones; around 83% were seen once. Time point noted: baseline pretreatment blood. Treatment: 15 Gy SBRT to primary tumor, nephrectomy 4 weeks later. Serial blood draws occurred at baseline and 2 and 4 weeks post-SBRT. Clear cell pathology was present in this patient's renal cell carcinoma. This clone was counted ten times or more. What it binds is not known. CDR1 LGHNA and CDR2 YNFKEQ come from the germline V gene. Trimming removed 0 bases from V and 1 base from J, with 13 bases in between. This CDR3 comprises 16 residues. Study-level findings and limits: Without pretreatment biopsies, baseline tumor clonotype presence was undetermined.

Sample: blood, taken from a patient whose treatment included radiotherapy and nephrectomy. This TCR was recovered from an older woman with renal cell carcinoma. This chain joins TRBV4-2 and TRBJ2-7; a possible D gene is TRBD1 (6 bases). For the CDR3, the DNA is TGTGCCAGCAGCCAAGAAGGCAGGGGTACTTCCTACGAGCAGTACTTC. This gives the protein CASSQEGRGTSYEQYF.